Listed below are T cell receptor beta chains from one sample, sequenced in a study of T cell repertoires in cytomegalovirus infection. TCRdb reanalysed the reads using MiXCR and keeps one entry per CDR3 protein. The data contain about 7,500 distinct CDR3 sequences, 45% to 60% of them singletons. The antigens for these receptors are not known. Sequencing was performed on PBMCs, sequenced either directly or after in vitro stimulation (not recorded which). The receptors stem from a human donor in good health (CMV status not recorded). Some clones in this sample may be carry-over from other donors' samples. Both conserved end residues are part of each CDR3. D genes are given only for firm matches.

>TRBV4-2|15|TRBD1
CASSSPQTGVSQAFF
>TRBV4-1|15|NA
CASSQLRLQIEGYTF
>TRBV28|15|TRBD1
CASEEQGWRADTQYF
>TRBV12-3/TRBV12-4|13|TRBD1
CASSRRQGSPLHF
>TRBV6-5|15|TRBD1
CASSYNDRVDSPLHF
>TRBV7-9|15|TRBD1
CASSSQGTHYTEAFF
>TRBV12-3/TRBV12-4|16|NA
CASILRVSKQVTESFF
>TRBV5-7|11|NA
CASTLGSDASF
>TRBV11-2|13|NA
CASSLDLSGELFF
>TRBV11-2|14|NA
CASTDRPGAQTQYF
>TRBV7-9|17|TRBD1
CASSLRGETGGTTEAFF
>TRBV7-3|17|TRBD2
CASSLRGLGNNYNEQFF
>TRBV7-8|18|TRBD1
CASIKFGQGDVSSYEQYF
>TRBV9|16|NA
CASSTQRTEANYGYTF
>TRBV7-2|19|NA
CASSLGDVTPTWLGIGDTF
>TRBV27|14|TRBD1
CASSPCQGAGGYTF
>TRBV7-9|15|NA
CASSLEVTGQDEQYF
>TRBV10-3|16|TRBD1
CAISGFQGAGTDTQYF
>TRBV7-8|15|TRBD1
CASSLVDRDIQPQHF
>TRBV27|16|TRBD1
CASSLKGQGAAYEQYF
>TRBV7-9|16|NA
CASIVLGISTYNEHVF
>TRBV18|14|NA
CASSPPPGSGPQHF
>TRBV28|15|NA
CASSLFGGNQETQYF
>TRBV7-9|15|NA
CASSSRDIGFYDQSF
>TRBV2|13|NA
CASRDLMNTEAFF
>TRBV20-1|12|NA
CSAARSNYEQYF
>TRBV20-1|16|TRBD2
CSARDFRLAATDTQYF
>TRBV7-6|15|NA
CDSSPETYINQPQNF
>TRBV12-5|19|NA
CASGLGSVIGAVPSHEQFF
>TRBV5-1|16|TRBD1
CASSLASDRAQETQYF
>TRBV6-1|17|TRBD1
CASRLGTVYPQGEKLFF